This TCR beta chain was recorded in a study of blood T cell repertoires in COVID-19. Looking at the study overall: Collection of acute and convalescent COVID-19 samples took place in the United States, Italy and Spain.

From germline, CDR1 is LGHNT and CDR2 FRNRAP. Trimming took 3 bases from V and 4 from J, leaving 7 bases between them. The CDR3 is made up of 13 amino acids. Generated by immunoSEQ multiplex PCR, the TCRdb table keeps only in-frame clones and is missing some. The sample has a few hundred thousand clones; approximately 81% are singletons. As regards this clone: Within the sample, other DNA sequences also encode this same CDR3.

Sequencing input: PBMCs or T cells enriched from blood (not recorded which). The source of this sequence is a woman between 50 and 59 years old who had recovered from COVID-19. This chain links TRBV12-5 with TRBJ2-1; TRBD2 might be the D (5 bases). Here the CDR3 DNA reads TGTGCTAGTGGTTTAGGGAGTTACAATGAGCAGTTCTTC. The encoded protein is CASGLGSYNEQFF.